The sequence of this T cell receptor (beta chain) was determined in a study of PD-L1 blockade in urothelial cancer. Study-wide background: Patients started atezolizumab around 2014, 1,200 mg intravenously every 3 weeks. Analysis of the blood was performed 3 weeks (second dose) and 6 weeks after treatment start. T cells numbered a median of around 140,000 in the blood samples.

Repertoires were generated with immunoSEQ multiplex PCR, while TCRdb's copy carries only in-frame clones and drops some. The sample consists of around 56,000 clones, 86% of them appearing once. V was pared by 3 bases and J by 6 bases, with 5 bases of the junction left unmatched. Looked up from germline, CDR1 is KGHSH and CDR2 is LQKENI. The CDR3 length is 14 residues. The number of samples from each patient was between 1 and 8, taken pretreatment and on-treatment. The sequence derives from a man aged 50 or older with urothelial cancer. This rearrangement joins TRBV18 to TRBJ2-7; 10 nucleotides line up with TRBD1. The material sequenced was PBMCs, taken around atezolizumab (anti-PD-L1) treatment. The CDR3 DNA is TGTGCCAGCTCACCTCTCGGGACAGGGGTCGAGCAGTACTTC. Translating gives CASSPLGTGVEQYF.